This T cell receptor (beta chain) was retrieved from a study of technical replicates of blood from a handful of donors (dated by TCRdb to 2016 to 2017). A word on this clone: Its binding antigen is unknown. No much larger clone is present one base from it, and per-base qualities are unavailable.

The germline V gene (reference sequence) sets CDR1 to MNHEY and CDR2 to SMNVEV. Trimming accounts for 6 bases at V and 2 bases at J, while the number of junction bases matched to no gene is 11. Taken from cysteine to phenylalanine, the CDR3 has 16 residues. Solely the CDR3 DNA is kept, with 48 bases framed from the first base. The library was obtained by the immunoSEQ multiplex PCR assay. What TCRdb holds here is the immuneACCESS table cut down to in-frame rearrangements. Part of the clones is not present; checked against another copy, under half of the missing clones reflect an unresolved V gene, and the others are unexplained. The sample table holds just over 95,000 clones, of which 90% to 96% were seen once. Approximately 0.2% of the sample is held by the ten biggest clonotypes.

The sample taken for sequencing was T cells isolated from PBMCs. Here the chain combines TRBV27 and TRBJ1-2; 8 central nucleotides agree with TRBD1. The TCR was taken from a human donor in good health. The CDR3 has the sequence CASRPTGEGVNYGYTF. Here is the DNA: TGTGCCAGCAGACCGACAGGGGAAGGGGTCAACTATGGCTACACCTTC.